The next 4 T cell receptor beta chains were all read from a single sample in a study of T cell repertoires in cytomegalovirus infection. TCRdb itself ran the reads through MiXCR, one entry per CDR3 protein. This repertoire shows around 630,000 distinct CDR3 sequences, 24% found once; its top ten account for 6.5% to 10%. Input material: CD8+ T cells from PBMCs. The source is a human donor in good health (CMV status not recorded). Some clones in this sample may be carry-over from other donors' samples.

This clonotype appeared a few times. The gene calls are TRBV6-2 or TRBV6-3 and TRBJ1-1; D is uncertain. V lost 7 bases, J lost 6 bases, and 9 bases lay in between. This CDR3 contains 11 residues. Per the germline V gene, CDR1 is MNHEY and CDR2 is SVGEGT. The CDR3 DNA reads TGTGCCAGCATCACCGGGTCTGAAGCTTTCTTT. Translating gives CASITGSEAFF.

This clonotype turned up a few times. The V gene is TRBV10-1, the J gene TRBJ2-1; 12 positions agree with TRBD2. V shed 5 bases and J 7 bases; nucleotides not matched to a gene: 9. Germline V gene sequence: CDR1 WNHNN, CDR2 SYGVQD (reference sequence). The CDR3 is made up of 16 amino acids. CDR3 residues: CASSTVTSGGRNEQFF. For the CDR3, the DNA is TGCGCCAGCAGTACTGTGACTAGCGGGGGAAGAAATGAGCAGTTCTTC.

This clonotype has only a few counts. This chain links TRBV6-4 with TRBJ2-7; 11 bases map to TRBD2. From germline, CDR1 is MRHNA and CDR2 SNTAGT. V was pared by 2 bases and J by 0 bases, with 3 bases of the junction left unmatched. This CDR3 is built from 16 residues. CDR3 sequence: CASSDAGLAGSYEQYV. CDR3 bases: TGTGCCAGCAGTGACGCCGGACTAGCGGGCTCCTACGAGCAGTACGTC.

This clonotype was observed a handful of times. This rearrangement joins TRBV12-3 or TRBV12-4 to TRBJ2-1, with 7 nucleotides matching TRBD1. Trimming took 5 bases from V and 4 from J; bases not matched to a gene: 5. The CDR3 totals 14 residues. CDR3 coding DNA: TGTGCCAGCAGTGCAGGGGGAGAGTACAATGAGCAGTTCTTC. Its protein product is CASSAGGEYNEQFF.